The entry below gives a single T cell receptor beta chain sequence along with its context. Its antigen remains unknown. TCRdb's copy holds only in-frame clones and misses some; the assay was immunoSEQ multiplex PCR. The sample includes approximately 37,000 clones, roughly 85% of them seen just once. Naive and memory CD4+ T cells were separated from cryopreserved PBMCs. These data belong to a study of CD4 T cells in relation to SARS-CoV-2 and coronaviruses. As for the study in general: A couple of subjects were Hispanic; patients were roughly eight males and a handful of females.

Findings and caveats of the study: SARS-CoV-2-driven expansion was significantly weaker in crossreactive than monoreactive clones. The cross-reactivity analysis covered only spike protein, not other viral proteins.

With V trimmed by 0 bases and J by 0 bases, 5 bases remained unmatched. Germline CDR1 reads MNHNS; CDR2 reads SASEGT. This CDR3 is built from 17 residues. The chain is built from TRBV6-1 and TRBJ2-1; 7 bases line up with TRBD2. This receptor was taken from an adult with COVID-19. The sample taken for sequencing was memory CD4+ T cells from PBMCs. The CDR3, as DNA: TGTGCCAGCAGTGAAGCGGGGGGACTAATCTCCTACAATGAGCAGTTCTTC. Its translation is CASSEAGGLISYNEQFF.